Listed here are 7 T cell receptor beta chains from one sample, sequenced in a study of blood T cell repertoires in COVID-19. Data came from immunoSEQ multiplex PCR; TCRdb stores just in-frame clones and leaves some out. Here the sample spans 120,000 or so clones, roughly 69% being singletons. Sequenced input: peripheral blood. The receptor source for this set is a woman in her seventies with acute or convalescent COVID-19.

This clone was detected only a few times. This chain connects TRBV6-5 to TRBJ2-1; weak D call: TRBD2 (6 bases). Germline V gene data show CDR1 as MNHEY and CDR2 as SVGAGI. V was pared by 7 bases and J by 3 bases, with 13 bases between. The CDR3 consists of 14 residues. Here the CDR3 reads CASKPASDYNEQFF. In DNA, the CDR3 is TGTGCCAGCAAACCGGCTAGCGACTACAATGAGCAGTTCTTC.

The chain couples TRBV2 to TRBJ2-1, with 10 bases that match TRBD2. CDR3 length: 18 amino acids. The germline CDR1 and CDR2 sequences are SNHLY and FYNNEI. V shed 0 bases, J shed 7 bases, and the junction held 12 bases outside the gene matches. In DNA form, the CDR3 reads TGTGCCAGCAGTGAAGCCAAGTTTAAGCTAGCGGGGGAAAATGAGCAGTTCTTC. The encoded protein is CASSEAKFKLAGENEQFF.

This clone was observed a few times. The chain combines TRBV5-4 with TRBJ1-2; 7 nucleotides align to TRBD1. Trimming at V came to 4 bases and at J to 6 bases, leaving 6 bases not matched to a gene. This CDR3 has 13 residues. Germline V gene lookup returns CDR1 SGHNT and CDR2 YYREEE (reference sequence). The CDR3 here is CASSQNTGDGYTF. The CDR3 bases are TGTGCCAGCAGCCAGAACACAGGGGATGGCTACACCTTC.

CDR3 residues: CASSEMQVNTEAFF. The CDR3 DNA follows: TGTGCCAGCAGTGAAATGCAGGTGAACACTGAAGCTTTCTTT. V usage is TRBV6-1 and J usage is TRBJ1-1, with D unclear. The CDR3 has 14 residues. Germline V gives CDR1 MNHNS, CDR2 SASEGT. V gave up 2 bases and J gave up 0 bases, with 7 bases separating them.

This clone was detected only a few times. The rearrangement links TRBV2 to TRBJ1-2; no clear D gene. The V gene lost 4 bases and the J gene lost 5 bases, with 11 bases spanning the gap. This CDR3 has 13 amino acids. The germline V gene has CDR1 SNHLY and CDR2 FYNNEI. The CDR3 DNA reads as TGTGCCAGCAGTGGCGACAAGAGATATGGCTACACCTTC. This encodes CASSGDKRYGYTF.

The chain uses TRBV19 and TRBJ1-5, with a tentative D call TRBD1 (5 bases). The germline V gene has CDR1 LNHDA and CDR2 SQIVND (reference sequence). This CDR3 is built from 15 residues. V lost 0 bases to trimming and J lost 7 bases, with 13 bases between them. The CDR3 loop reads CASSIDRRGSQPQHF. The DNA for the CDR3 is TGTGCCAGTAGTATAGATCGGAGGGGATCCCAGCCCCAGCATTTT.

The CDR3 nucleotides read TGTGCCAGCAGCGTGTCGGTACAGGGTTTCCACGAGCAGTACTTC. This encodes CASSVSVQGFHEQYF. The chain is built from TRBV5-6 and TRBJ2-7, with a weak D call TRBD1 (6 bases). The V end lost 4 bases, the J end lost 5 bases, and 19 bases lay between the germline ends. CDR1 SGHDT and CDR2 YYEEEE come from the germline V gene. The CDR3 spans 15 residues.